This is a list of T cell receptor beta chains from one sample in a study of blood T cell repertoires in COVID-19. Assay used: immunoSEQ multiplex PCR; TCRdb lists only in-frame clones, some missing. The sample contains roughly 180,000 clones, under 85% of which appear only once. The sample comprised peripheral blood. These receptors came from a human donor in a cohort sampled during active COVID-19. Each CDR3 is given without its conserved first and last residue. A clone size is listed for some rows: how often the clone was seen (once, few, many), or a class if it is expanded.

abundance,v_gene,j_gene,CDR3aa
.,TRBV5-1,TRBJ2-7,ASSGRDNSYEQY
.,TRBV6-2/TRBV6-3,TRBJ1-1,ASSDRAGTEAF
.,TRBV15,TRBJ1-6,ATSRDALVGQINSPLH
.,TRBV18,TRBJ2-3,ASSPRRQAGDTQY
once,TRBV21-1,TRBJ2-1,ASSRTGPSASYNEQF
.,TRBV7-9,TRBJ2-5,ASSSASGGWTETQY
.,TRBV29-1,TRBJ1-4,SVEGQGDEKLF
.,TRBV29-1,TRBJ2-2,SVEGGGELF
.,TRBV19,TRBJ1-5,ASSIRSYSNQPQH
few,TRBV7-9,TRBJ1-4,ASSLIGLEEKLF
.,TRBV19,TRBJ1-3,ASSIGPGNSGNTIY
.,TRBV5-1,TRBJ1-1,ASSLAGRGSTEAF
once,TRBV15,TRBJ1-4,ATRSQDRRNEKLF
.,TRBV6-5,TRBJ2-3,ATTSGERSDTQY
.,TRBV10-1,TRBJ2-1,ASSESGGVGEQF
once,TRBV4-1,TRBJ2-1,ASSQDPSALTDNEQF
.,TRBV6-1,TRBJ1-6,ASSEAQGANSPLH
.,TRBV6-1,TRBJ2-6,ASSEAQGASGANVLT
.,TRBV2,TRBJ1-2,ASREQGNGYT
.,TRBV19,TRBJ1-5,ASKGVNQPQH
once,TRBV3-1/TRBV3-2,TRBJ1-3,ASSQGLEGGDSGNTIY
once,TRBV7-8,TRBJ1-4,ASSLQGEVEKLF
.,TRBV4-1,TRBJ2-6,ASSQTPGRDGSGANVLT
.,TRBV10-3,TRBJ2-7,AISESADEQY
.,TRBV7-3,TRBJ2-3,ASRRGPIDTDTQY
.,TRBV4-2,TRBJ2-1,ASSQDRLGSYNEQF
.,TRBV19,TRBJ2-2,ASTGQTNTGELF
.,TRBV7-9,TRBJ1-3,ASSLALTDSGNTIY
few,TRBV19,TRBJ1-1,ASSIVGVNTEAF
.,TRBV5-6,TRBJ2-1,ASSPVAGVDEQF
once,TRBV2,TRBJ2-3,ASSDLQGHTDTQY
.,TRBV2,TRBJ1-6,AITPPGGGWNSPLH
once,TRBV18,TRBJ1-2,ASSPLTTAAGNYGYT
.,TRBV6-5,TRBJ2-5,ASGDRSLRDQY
.,TRBV18,TRBJ2-1,ASSLQGDSYNEQF
.,TRBV7-8,TRBJ2-5,ASSLGRQETQY
.,TRBV15,TRBJ2-1,ATSRGTGAYNEQF
.,TRBV7-9,TRBJ2-7,ASSLASVSGKPI
.,TRBV10-1,TRBJ1-5,ASSDHTGAIGNQPQH
.,TRBV18,TRBJ2-1,ASFSGQGVSDEQF
.,TRBV27,TRBJ2-3,ASSETGSTDTQY
few,TRBV4-1,TRBJ1-2,ASSSPGLYGYT
once,TRBV30,TRBJ2-2,AWSPTITGALTGELF
.,TRBV9,TRBJ2-4,ASSPRGAGGVPPVQY
once,TRBV27,TRBJ1-1,ASSFDREDTEAF
.,TRBV19,TRBJ2-1,ASSIAGLAYEQF
.,TRBV2,TRBJ1-5,ASSEGQTFYSNQPQH
.,TRBV7-9,TRBJ1-2,ASSLEGFFGYT
.,TRBV10-3,TRBJ1-1,ASSTGGLLLDAEAF
.,TRBV5-6,TRBJ2-5,ASSLLGAAGETQY
.,TRBV5-5,TRBJ2-3,ASTTPDTDTQY
.,TRBV7-3,TRBJ2-1,ASSLRDRGIDEQF
.,TRBV28,TRBJ2-7,ASGTTRPYEQY
.,TRBV27,TRBJ1-1,ASTGRGPSLVAF
.,TRBV6-1,TRBJ1-1,ASSELSLQGGF
few,TRBV7-3,TRBJ2-7,ASSASGADYEQY
.,TRBV28,TRBJ1-5,ASTFPTGGGNQPQH
.,TRBV3-1/TRBV3-2,TRBJ2-1,ASSQTSGAYNEQF
.,TRBV10-3,TRBJ1-2,AISGGQGYGYT
.,TRBV7-9,TRBJ1-6,ASSLAAGSYNSPLH